Listed here is a single T cell receptor beta chain. Its cognate antigen is unknown. These data are taken from a study of CD4 T cells in relation to SARS-CoV-2 and coronaviruses. Unexposed donor CD4+ T cells date from about 2011-2019, before the COVID-19 pandemic. After about 10 days of culture, CD4+ T cells were isolated. Repertoires were generated with immunoSEQ multiplex PCR, while TCRdb's copy carries only in-frame clones and drops some. Of 15,000 to 20,000 clones in the sample, around 78% were seen once. Sequenced sample: CD4+ T cells from PBMCs, cultured in vitro. The sequence came from a human donor in good health.

CDR3 coding DNA: TGTGCCAGCAGCCAACGTGGGGCGGGAGGCTACGAGCAGTACTTC. This encodes CASSQRGAGGYEQYF. The chain couples TRBV3-1 (or the pseudogene TRBV3-2) to TRBJ2-7; the match to TRBD2 covers 8 bases. The CDR3 covers 15 residues. J gave up 3 bases and V 2 bases, and 6 bases lay outside the gene matches. Germline-derived CDR1 and CDR2 are LGHDT and YNNKEL (reference sequence).